What follows are 16 T cell receptor beta chains derived from one specimen sequenced in a study of CD8 T cells in ankylosing spondylitis. TCRdb itself ran the 5' RACE reads through MiXCR, one entry per CDR3 protein. The sample has 250,000 to 400,000 distinct CDR3 sequences, roughly 10% seen once. Source material: blood, either unsorted or a sorted T cell fraction (not recorded which). These receptors originate from a female donor with ankylosing spondylitis or in good health (not recorded which).

This clonotype is termed medium-sized. The chain couples TRBV7-9 to TRBJ2-3; D not resolved. Germline assignment: CDR1 SEHNR and CDR2 FQNEAQ (reference sequence). The CDR3 loop spans 13 amino acids. V lost 7 bases, J lost 1 base, and 9 bases lay in between. The CDR3 bases are TGTGCCAGCACAGGTGGAGGCACAGATACGCAGTATTTT. It translates to CASTGGGTDTQYF.

This clonotype showed up many times. The chain couples TRBV20-1 to TRBJ1-4; no reliable D call. CDR3 size: 14 residues. Trimming left V 5 bases short and J 7 bases short, with 17 bases between. Germline CDR1 and CDR2: DFQATT and SNEGSKA (reference sequence). CDR3 sequence: CSARDGPGGEKLFF. CDR3 coding DNA: TGCAGTGCTCGCGACGGGCCGGGTGGTGAAAAACTGTTTTTT.

This clonotype was detected many times. The rearrangement links TRBV20-1 to TRBJ2-7; 8 bases agree with TRBD1. CDR1 DFQATT and CDR2 SNEGSKA come from the germline V gene (reference sequence). With 6 bases clipped from V and 5 bases from J, the junction kept 6 bases outside the gene matches. CDR3 length equals 12 residues. The CDR3 loop reads CSARTGQNEQYF. CDR3 DNA sequence: TGCAGTGCGCGGACAGGGCAAAACGAGCAGTACTTC.

The sample holds many counts of this clonotype. The DNA for the CDR3 is TGCGCCAGCAGCTCGGGACGGCGCACAGATACGCAGTATTTT. Its protein product is CASSSGRRTDTQYF. The chain recombines TRBV5-1 with TRBJ2-3, with D perhaps matching TRBD1 or TRBD2 (5 bases each). Germline-derived CDR1 and CDR2 are SGHRS and YFSETQ. The V end lost 3 bases, the J end lost 1 base, and 9 bases lay between the germline ends. The CDR3 runs 14 residues.

This clonotype was counted at least ten times. Mismatch with germline at one junction end may stem from a read error. The rearrangement joins TRBV20-1 to TRBJ1-4; D is ambiguous. The CDR3 length is 12 residues. Germline lookup yields CDR1 DFQATT and CDR2 SNEGSKA (reference sequence). CDR3 bases: TGCAGTGCTAGAGTTCCTGGCTGGGGAGTATCCTTT. Its protein is CSARVPGWGVSF.

V usage is TRBV6-2 or TRBV6-3 and J usage is TRBJ2-7; D may match TRBD1 or TRBD2 (5 bases each). V lost 7 bases and J lost 0, with 10 bases in between. This CDR3 spans 13 amino acids. Germline V lookup: CDR1 MNHEY, CDR2 SVGEGT. The CDR3 DNA reads as TGTGCCAGCAAATGGGGGAGCTCCTACGAGCAGTACTTC. This encodes CASKWGSSYEQYF.

At least ten counts were recorded for this clonotype. The rearrangement uses TRBV7-2 and TRBJ2-7, with a possible D match to TRBD2 (5 bases). The germline V and J ends were trimmed by 5 bases and 2 bases, with 13 bases remaining between them. The CDR3 is made up of 14 amino acids. The germline CDR1 and CDR2 sequences are SGHTA and FQGNSA. The CDR3 reads CASSLRGKPYEQYF. CDR3 DNA sequence: TGTGCCAGCAGCCTTCGGGGAAAACCCTACGAGCAGTACTTC. The whole variable domain, remainder taken from reference TRBV7-2 and TRBJ2-7, is GAGVSQSPSNKVTEKGKDVELRCDPISGHTALYWYRQSLGQGLEFLIYFQGNSAPDKSGLPSDRFSAERTGGSVSTLTIQRTQQEDSAVYLCASSLRGKPYEQYFGPGTRLTVT.

This chain joins TRBV5-1 and TRBJ2-6, with D possibly matching TRBD1 (5 bases). Trimming left V 3 bases short and J 2 bases short, with 12 bases between. The CDR3 is 16 residues long. Germline V CDR1 and CDR2: SGHRS, YFSETQ. The CDR3 DNA follows: TGCGCCAGCAGCTGGGCAGGGATCGCTGGGGCCAACGTCCTGACTTTC. Translation gives CASSWAGIAGANVLTF.

The sample holds a few counts of this clonotype. This chain joins TRBV11-3 and TRBJ2-1; D possibly uses TRBD1 or TRBD2 (6 bases each). Trimming left V 1 base short and J 7 bases short, with 14 bases between. The CDR3 extends over 15 amino acids. Germline V lookup: CDR1 SGHNT, CDR2 YENEEA. CDR3 coding DNA: TGTGCCAGCAGCTTAGGAGGGGGGCCCGTTAATGAGCAGTTCTTC. It codes for CASSLGGGPVNEQFF. Full variable domain (outside the CDR3, taken from reference TRBV11-3 and TRBJ2-1): EAGVVQSPRYKIIEKKQPVAFWCNPISGHNTLYWYLQNLGQGPELLIRYENEEAVDDSQLPKDRFSAERLKGVDSTLKIQPAELGDSAVYLCASSLGGGPVNEQFFGPGTRLTVL.

The genes are TRBV10-3 and TRBJ2-3; maybe TRBD1 (5 bases). In germline, CDR1 is ENHRY, CDR2 SYGVKD. The V end was cut by 10 bases, the J end by 3 bases, with 20 bases between. This CDR3 contains 15 residues. The CDR3 coding sequence is TGTGCCACCGCACTTTCCCCTAAGGGGACAGATACGCAGTATTTT. Amino acid sequence: CATALSPKGTDTQYF.

The chain is built from TRBV7-6 and TRBJ2-1, with TRBD2 matching over 9 bases. The CDR3 totals 15 residues. Per germline, CDR1 SGHVS and CDR2 FNYEAQ. V shed 2 bases and J 7 bases; nucleotides not matched to a gene: 6. The CDR3 protein is CASSLYLAGRNEQFF. The CDR3 coding sequence is TGTGCCAGCAGCTTATATCTAGCGGGAAGGAATGAGCAGTTCTTC.

This chain uses TRBV5-1 with TRBJ1-4; D perhaps matches TRBD1 (5 bases). Trimming took off 4 bases at V and 3 bases at J, with 16 bases between the two ends. Germline V gene data show CDR1 as SGHRS and CDR2 as YFSETQ. This CDR3 comprises 16 residues. The CDR3 DNA sequence: TGCGCCAGCAGCGGAGGGACCCGGACGTCTAATGAAAAACTGTTTTTT. The encoded protein is CASSGGTRTSNEKLFF.

This clonotype was observed a handful of times. The chain joins TRBV4-2 to TRBJ2-5; the D gene is possibly TRBD2 (7 bases). This CDR3 spans 17 amino acids. Looked up from germline, CDR1 is LGHNA and CDR2 is YNFKEQ. Trimming pared 0 bases from V and 7 bases from J, leaving 21 bases between. In nucleotides, the CDR3 is TGTGCCAGCAGCCAAGAAAACGGGGGGCCATCGCAGGGGACCCAGTACTTC. Its protein product is CASSQENGGPSQGTQYF.

In its sample, this clonotype was seen a few times. This chain joins TRBV28 and TRBJ1-6, with D tentatively TRBD1 (5 bases). Germline CDR1 and CDR2: MDHEN and SYDVKM. Deletions cut 7 bases from V and 6 bases from J, with 10 bases between. The CDR3 consists of 13 residues. The CDR3 DNA follows: TGTGCCAGCACTAGGGGCGTTAATTCACCCCTCCACTTT. Protein: CASTRGVNSPLHF.

Many counts were recorded for this clonotype. The chain employs TRBV20-1 and TRBJ2-1; 9 nucleotides align to TRBD1. CDR1 is DFQATT and CDR2 is SNEGSKA in the germline V gene (reference sequence). J lost 2 bases, V lost 5 bases, and 7 bases had no gene match. The length of the CDR3 is 15 residues. In DNA form, the CDR3 reads TGCAGTGCTGCTAAGGGACAGGGAACCTACAATGAGCAGTTCTTC. As protein: CSAAKGQGTYNEQFF.

This clonotype has a count of ten or more. The chain combines TRBV27 with TRBJ1-5; 9 positions match TRBD1. CDR3 length: 14 residues. Losses at the gene ends were 5 bases for V and 2 bases for J; bases not matched to a gene: 1. CDR1 and CDR2 (germline): MNHEY, SMNVEV (reference sequence). DNA of the CDR3: TGTGCCAGCAGTACAGGGGGCGGCAATCAGCCCCAGCATTTT. This encodes CASSTGGGNQPQHF.